The rows below give T cell receptor beta chains drawn from one sample of a study of T cells in Graves' hyperthyroidism and ophthalmopathy. From the multiplex PCR reads, TCRdb called clonotypes with MiXCR, one entry per CDR3 protein. The sample has about 300,000 distinct CDR3 sequences, approximately 18% seen once; the top ten hold roughly 39%. The sample comprised blood. The origin of the receptors is a man aged 50 to 60 with Graves' ophthalmopathy. Each CDR3 is given with its conserved first and last residue. The D gene is left open where the match is weak. For some rows the clone size is stated as once, few or many, or as a class when expanded; others skip it.

TRBV27	few	TRBD1	TRBJ2-3	CASSPRQGARDTQYF	TGTGCCAGCAGTCCCCGACAGGGGGCTAGAGATACGCAGTATTTT
TRBV30	many	-	TRBJ2-3	CAWRGLSTDTQYF	TGTGCCTGGAGGGGGCTATCCACAGATACGCAGTATTTT
TRBV28	few	TRBD1	TRBJ1-4	CASSQSGTGGEKLFF	TGTGCCAGCAGCCAATCCGGGACAGGGGGAGAAAAACTGTTTTTT
TRBV19	few	-	TRBJ1-1	CASSIDSMNTEAFF	TGTGCCAGTAGTATTGACAGCATGAACACTGAAGCTTTCTTT
TRBV12-3/TRBV12-4	many	TRBD2	TRBJ2-7	CASSLATGLAGDEQYF	TGTGCCAGCAGTTTAGCGACGGGACTAGCGGGAGACGAGCAGTACTTC
TRBV3-1	-	TRBD2	TRBJ2-1	CASSQPLAGEFEQFF	TGTGCCAGCAGCCAACCTCTGGCGGGAGAGTTTGAGCAGTTCTTC
TRBV4-1	few	-	TRBJ1-2	CASSHPAGNRAGGYTF	TGCGCCAGCAGCCACCCCGCTGGGAACAGGGCAGGCGGCTACACCTTC
TRBV20-1	many	-	TRBJ2-7	CSARDPSGNSYEQYF	TGCAGTGCTAGAGATCCAAGCGGCAACTCCTACGAGCAGTACTTC
TRBV20-1	many	TRBD1	TRBJ1-6	CSASSGQGYSPLHF	TGCAGTGCTAGTAGTGGACAGGGGTATTCACCCCTCCACTTT
TRBV11-2	-	-	TRBJ2-2	CASSPSGVPGELFF	TGTGCCAGCAGCCCCTCGGGGGTCCCCGGGGAGCTGTTTTTT
TRBV7-2	-	TRBD2	TRBJ2-7	CASSFGLAGYYEQYF	TGTGCCAGCAGCTTCGGACTAGCGGGATATTACGAGCAGTACTTC
TRBV28	few	TRBD2	TRBJ2-1	CASSLLGGTSGRNEQFF	TGTGCCAGCAGTTTACTAGGTGGGACTAGCGGGAGGAATGAGCAGTTCTTC
TRBV5-8	-	-	TRBJ2-5	CASSLFLLGGQGETQYF	TGTGCCAGCAGCTTGTTCTTGCTAGGGGGTCAGGGGGAGACCCAGTACTTC
TRBV5-1	-	-	TRBJ2-7	CASSLGLSRTPSYEQYF	TGCGCCAGCAGCTTGGGACTATCCCGGACACCGTCCTACGAGCAGTACTTC
TRBV20-1	many	TRBD1	TRBJ1-2	CSAAQGGEGYTF	TGCAGTGCCGCGCAGGGGGGTGAAGGCTACACCTTC
TRBV5-1	-	-	TRBJ2-1	CASSLGPAQVTYNEQFF	TGCGCCAGCAGCTTGGGCCCCGCGCAGGTCACCTACAATGAGCAGTTCTTC
TRBV3-1	many	-	TRBJ2-5	CASSQGARGQETQYF	TGTGCCAGCAGCCAAGGAGCCAGGGGACAAGAGACCCAGTACTTC
TRBV10-3	-	-	TRBJ2-2	CAISESFHNTRELFF	TGTGCCATCAGTGAGTCGTTCCATAACACCAGGGAGCTGTTTTTT
TRBV2	few	TRBD2	TRBJ2-1	CASGVGLAGGRSSYNEQFF	TGTGCCAGCGGAGTCGGACTAGCGGGAGGGCGGAGCTCCTACAATGAGCAGTTCTTC
TRBV10-3	many	TRBD1	TRBJ2-3	CAISGTETDTQYF	TGTGCCATCAGCGGGACAGAGACAGATACGCAGTATTTT
TRBV6-5	-	TRBD1	TRBJ2-1	CTSSWGQYNEQFF	TGTACCAGCAGTTGGGGACAGTACAATGAGCAGTTCTTC
TRBV7-6	-	-	TRBJ1-4	CASSGQGTNEKLFF	TGTGCCAGCAGCGGGCAGGGTACTAATGAAAAACTGTTTTTT
TRBV28	few	-	TRBJ2-1	CASSARVYNEQFF	TGTGCCAGCAGTGCCAGGGTCTACAATGAGCAGTTCTTC
TRBV28	many	TRBD2	TRBJ2-5	CASSFGLAGIEQETQYF	TGTGCCAGCAGTTTCGGCCTAGCGGGGATTGAACAAGAGACCCAGTACTTC
TRBV11-3	many	-	TRBJ1-2	CASSLMSADPRGYTF	TGTGCCAGCAGCTTAATGTCGGCAGACCCCCGGGGCTACACCTTC
TRBV14	few	-	TRBJ2-3	CASSQAITRTSTDTQYF	TGTGCCAGCAGCCAAGCGATTACTAGAACTAGCACAGATACGCAGTATTTT
TRBV6-1	-	-	TRBJ1-5	CASSESRGSGQPQHF	TGTGCCAGCAGTGAATCCAGGGGTTCAGGGCAGCCCCAGCATTTT
TRBV7-2	many	-	TRBJ2-5	CASGETQYF	TGTGCCAGCGGGGAGACCCAGTACTTC
TRBV24-1	-	TRBD1	TRBJ2-3	CATSESRGKQGASTDTQYF	TGTGCCACCAGTGAAAGTAGGGGGAAACAGGGGGCAAGCACAGATACGCAGTATTTT
TRBV7-9	many	-	TRBJ2-7	CASSSTTESYEQYF	TGTGCCAGCAGCTCGACGACAGAAAGCTACGAGCAGTACTTC
TRBV5-1	few	TRBD1	TRBJ2-7	CASSWVGQGELMDEQYF	TGCGCCAGCAGCTGGGTGGGACAGGGGGAGTTGATGGACGAGCAGTACTTC
TRBV28	-	TRBD2	TRBJ2-1	CASSQRLAGTNEQFF	TGTGCCAGCAGCCAAAGACTAGCTGGGACCAATGAGCAGTTCTTC
TRBV19	-	-	TRBJ2-7	CASNHGDTRNEQYF	TGTGCCAGTAACCACGGCGACACCCGCAACGAGCAGTACTTC
TRBV5-1	many	-	TRBJ1-1	CASSPRDGMNTEAFF	TGCGCCAGCAGCCCCAGGGACGGCATGAACACTGAAGCTTTCTTT
TRBV28	-	-	TRBJ1-5	CASSLPRRIDQPQHF	TGTGCCAGCAGTTTACCCAGGCGAATTGATCAGCCCCAGCATTTT
TRBV19	-	TRBD1	TRBJ1-1	CASRGNRGTDTEAFF	TGTGCCAGTAGGGGAAACAGGGGGACGGACACTGAAGCTTTCTTT
TRBV11-2	many	TRBD1	TRBJ2-5	CASSLVTGQETQYF	TGTGCCAGCAGCTTAGTGACAGGGCAAGAGACCCAGTACTTC
TRBV18	-	-	TRBJ2-5	CASSPIQGGGETQYF	TGTGCCAGCTCACCTATTCAGGGAGGTGGAGAGACCCAGTACTTC
TRBV6-5	-	-	TRBJ2-2	CASSFRGGGGELFF	TGTGCCAGCAGTTTCAGGGGGGGTGGCGGGGAGCTGTTTTTT